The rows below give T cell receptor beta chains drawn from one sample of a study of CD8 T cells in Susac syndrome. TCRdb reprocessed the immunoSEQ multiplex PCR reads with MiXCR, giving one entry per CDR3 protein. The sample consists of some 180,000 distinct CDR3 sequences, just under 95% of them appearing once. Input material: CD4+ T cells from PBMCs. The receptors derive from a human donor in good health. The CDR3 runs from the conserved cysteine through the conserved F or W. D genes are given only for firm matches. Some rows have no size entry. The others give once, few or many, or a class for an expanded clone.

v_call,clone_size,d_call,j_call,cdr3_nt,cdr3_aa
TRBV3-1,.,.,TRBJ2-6,TGTGCCAGCAGCCGCCGACAGGCGCTGGAAGGGGCCAACGTCCTGACTTTC,CASSRRQALEGANVLTF
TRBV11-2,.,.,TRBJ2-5,TGTGCCAGCAGCTTTAGACAACTTCAAGAGACCCAGTACTTC,CASSFRQLQETQYF
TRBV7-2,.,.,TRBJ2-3,TGTGCCAGCAGCCAAGGACTCCTCACAGATACGCAGTATTTT,CASSQGLLTDTQYF
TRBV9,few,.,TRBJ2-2,TGTGCCAGCAGCGTAGGCACCGGGGAGCTGTTTTTT,CASSVGTGELFF
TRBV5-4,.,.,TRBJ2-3,TGTGCCAGCAGCTTGATATTTGGCGGGAGCACAGATACGCAGTATTTT,CASSLIFGGSTDTQYF
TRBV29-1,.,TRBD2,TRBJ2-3,TGCAGCGTTAGCGGGAGGGCCGGCCCAGATACGCAGTATTTT,CSVSGRAGPDTQYF
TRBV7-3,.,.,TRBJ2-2,TGTGCCAGCAGCTCGGGACCCACAAAAACCGGGGAGCTGTTTTTT,CASSSGPTKTGELFF
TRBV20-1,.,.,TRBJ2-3,TGCAGTGCTAGAGATAGTCCCCTAGATACGCAGTATTTT,CSARDSPLDTQYF
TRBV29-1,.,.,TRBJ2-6,TGCAGCGTTGAACGGCTCTCTGGGGCCAACGTCCTGACTTTC,CSVERLSGANVLTF
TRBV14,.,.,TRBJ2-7,TGTGCCAGCAGCCAACGCGGAGCTGGGGCCTACGAGCAGTACTTC,CASSQRGAGAYEQYF
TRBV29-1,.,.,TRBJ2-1,TGCAGCGTTTCGGTAGGGAGGAATGAGCAGTTCTTC,CSVSVGRNEQFF
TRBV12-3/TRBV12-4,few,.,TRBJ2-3,TGTGCCAGCAGTACCAGAGATACGCAGTATTTT,CASSTRDTQYF
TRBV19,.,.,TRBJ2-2,TGTGCCAGTAGTATCGGCGGACTCCGAAACACCGGGGAGCTGTTTTTT,CASSIGGLRNTGELFF
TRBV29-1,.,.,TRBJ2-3,TGCAGCGTGGATAAAGGCCGCAGGGGCACAGATACGCAGTATTTT,CSVDKGRRGTDTQYF
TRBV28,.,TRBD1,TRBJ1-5,TGTGCCAGCAGGGGGACAGGGAGCAATCAGCCCCAGCATTTT,CASRGTGSNQPQHF
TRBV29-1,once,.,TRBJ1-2,TGCAGCGCGGAGCGGGGGGGGGATGGCTACACCTTC,CSAERGGDGYTF
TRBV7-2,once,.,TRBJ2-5,TGTGCCAGCAGCTTAGCGCGATTGGTTCAAGAGACCCAGTACTTC,CASSLARLVQETQYF
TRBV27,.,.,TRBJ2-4,TGTGCCAGCAGCCCGACGGGACAAGCCCAGTACTTC,CASSPTGQAQYF
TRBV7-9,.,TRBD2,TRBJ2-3,TGTGCCAGCAGACGGGAGGGCCCAGATACGCAGTATTTT,CASRREGPDTQYF
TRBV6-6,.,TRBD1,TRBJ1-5,TGTGCCAGCAGTTCCGGACAGGGGGCAAGTCAGCCCCAGCATTTT,CASSSGQGASQPQHF
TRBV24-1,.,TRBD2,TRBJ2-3,TGTGCCACCAGCGTGACTAGCGGGAGCACAGATACGCAGTATTTT,CATSVTSGSTDTQYF
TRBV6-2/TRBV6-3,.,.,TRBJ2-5,TGTGCCAGCAGCTTCCTCGGGTCCGAGAGGGAGACCCAGTACTTC,CASSFLGSERETQYF
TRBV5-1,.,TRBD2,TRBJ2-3,TGCGCCAGCAGCTTAATGACTAGCTTGGATACGCAGTATTTT,CASSLMTSLDTQYF
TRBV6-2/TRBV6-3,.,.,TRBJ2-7,TGTGCCAGCAGCTCCCCCTTATCCGGGCACTACGAGCAGTACTTC,CASSSPLSGHYEQYF
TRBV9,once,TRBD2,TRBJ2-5,TGTGCCAGCAGCCCACGGACTAGCGGGAGCGAGGAGACCCAGTACTTC,CASSPRTSGSEETQYF
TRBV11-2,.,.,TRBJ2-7,TGTGCCAGCAGCCAAAACAGAAACTCCTACGAGCAGTACTTC,CASSQNRNSYEQYF
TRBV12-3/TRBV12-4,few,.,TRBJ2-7,TGTGCCAGCAGTTTGGGCGGACCCACCTACGAGCAGTACTTC,CASSLGGPTYEQYF
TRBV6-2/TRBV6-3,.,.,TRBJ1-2,TGTGCCAGCAGTCCGGGATCGGCACCCTACACCTTC,CASSPGSAPYTF
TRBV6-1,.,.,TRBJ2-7,TGTGCCAGCAGTGGGGCAGGGGCTGCCTACGAGCAGTACTTC,CASSGAGAAYEQYF
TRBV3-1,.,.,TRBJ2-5,TGTGCCAGCAGCCAAGGGGCGGAAGGAGGGACCCAGTACTTC,CASSQGAEGGTQYF
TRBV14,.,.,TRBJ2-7,TGTGCCAGCAGGGGTGGGACCTACGAGCAGTACTTC,CASRGGTYEQYF
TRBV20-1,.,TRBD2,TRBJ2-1,TGCAGTGCTAGACCCATACTAGCGAGCTCCTACAATGAGCAGTTCTTC,CSARPILASSYNEQFF
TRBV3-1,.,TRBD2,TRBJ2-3,TGTGCCAGCAGCCAAGACAAACGAGCCAGACTAGCGGGAGGTGCAGATACGCAGTATTTT,CASSQDKRARLAGGADTQYF
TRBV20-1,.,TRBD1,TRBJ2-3,TGCAGTGCTAGTCCGGGACAGGGCCACCATACGCAGTATTTT,CSASPGQGHHTQYF
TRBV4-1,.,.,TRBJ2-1,TGCGCCAGCAGCCAAGTCCAGGGTTCGGGCAATGAGCAGTTCTTC,CASSQVQGSGNEQFF
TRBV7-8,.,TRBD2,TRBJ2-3,TGTGCCAGCAGCCCAGTAACTAGCGGGAGTACAGATACGCAGTATTTT,CASSPVTSGSTDTQYF
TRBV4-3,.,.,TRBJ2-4,TGCGCCAGCAGCCCGACTTCAGCCAAAAACATTCAGTACTTC,CASSPTSAKNIQYF
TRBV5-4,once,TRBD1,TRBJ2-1,TGTGCCAGCAGCCCCGGGACAGGGTACAATGAGCAGTTCTTC,CASSPGTGYNEQFF
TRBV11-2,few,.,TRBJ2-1,TGTGCCAGCAGTTTAGGCCCCAACAATGAGCAGTTCTTC,CASSLGPNNEQFF
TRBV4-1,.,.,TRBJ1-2,TGCGCCAGCAGCCAAGAGGTAATCAACTATGGCTACACCTTC,CASSQEVINYGYTF
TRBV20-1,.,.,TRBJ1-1,TGCAGTGCTAGAGATCCCCCACTGAGCACTGAAGCTTTCTTT,CSARDPPLSTEAFF
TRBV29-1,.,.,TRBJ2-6,TGCAGCGTTGGTCCCTCTGGGGCCAACGTCCTGACTTTC,CSVGPSGANVLTF
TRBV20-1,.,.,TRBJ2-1,TGCAGTGCTAGAGCTAGACACAATGAGCAGTTCTTC,CSARARHNEQFF
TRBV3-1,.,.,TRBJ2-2,TGTGCCAGCAGCCTAACTTGGACCGGGGAGCTGTTTTTT,CASSLTWTGELFF
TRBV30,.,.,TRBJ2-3,TGTGCCTGGAGCCCATTCACAGATACGCAGTATTTT,CAWSPFTDTQYF
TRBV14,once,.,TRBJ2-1,TGTGCCAGCAGCCAAGAGGTAACAGGGCCCACTTCCTACAATGAGCAGTTCTTC,CASSQEVTGPTSYNEQFF
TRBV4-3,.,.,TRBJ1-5,TGCGCCAGCAGCCAAGATCCAGGGCGCGGTCAGCCCCAGCATTTT,CASSQDPGRGQPQHF
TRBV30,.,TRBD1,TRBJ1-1,TGTGCCTGGAGATTGCGGGACAGGGCTGTTGGCACTGAAGCTTTCTTT,CAWRLRDRAVGTEAFF
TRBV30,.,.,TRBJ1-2,TGTGCCTGGAGTGTAGGACGGCTCTATGGCTACACCTTC,CAWSVGRLYGYTF
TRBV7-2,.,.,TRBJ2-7,TGTGCCAGCAGCGCTAGACAGCGCCGCTCCTACGAGCAGTACTTC,CASSARQRRSYEQYF
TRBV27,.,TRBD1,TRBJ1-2,TGTGCCAGCAGTAAAAAAGGGACAGCAAACTATGGCTACACCTTC,CASSKKGTANYGYTF
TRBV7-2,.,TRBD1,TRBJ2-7,TGTGCCAGCAGTTACAGACAGGGCGAGTTATACGAGCAGTACTTC,CASSYRQGELYEQYF
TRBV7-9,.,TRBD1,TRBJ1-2,TGTGCCAGCAGACCTAACAGGACAGGGCGGAACTATGGCTACACCTTC,CASRPNRTGRNYGYTF
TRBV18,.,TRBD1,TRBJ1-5,TGTGCCAGCTCACCCGATGGACAGGCAGGTCAGCCCCAGCATTTT,CASSPDGQAGQPQHF
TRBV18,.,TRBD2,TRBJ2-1,TGTGCCAGCTCACGCCCTAGCGGAAGCTCCTACAATGAGCAGTTCTTC,CASSRPSGSSYNEQFF
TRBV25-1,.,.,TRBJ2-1,TGTGCCAGCAGTGGGCCCCCCCGCAGTTACAATGAGCAGTTCTTC,CASSGPPRSYNEQFF
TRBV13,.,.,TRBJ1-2,TGTGCCAGCAGCTTAGATTCAGGCTATGGCTACACCTTC,CASSLDSGYGYTF
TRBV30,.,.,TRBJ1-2,TGTGCCTGGAGCCGGGACATCTATGGCTACACCTTC,CAWSRDIYGYTF
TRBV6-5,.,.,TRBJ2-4,TGTGCCAGCAGTTACTCGGTCAGAGCCAAAAACATTCAGTACTTC,CASSYSVRAKNIQYF
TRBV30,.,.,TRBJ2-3,TGTGCCCTCCTGGGACATTTCGGTAGCACAGATACGCAGTATTTT,CALLGHFGSTDTQYF